This entry describes one T cell receptor (beta chain). Germline trimming cut 5 bases from V and 5 bases from J; bases unmatched to any gene: 9. This CDR3 comprises 15 residues. Germline CDR1 reads SGHVS; CDR2 reads FNYEAQ. Here immunoSEQ multiplex PCR was the method, and the copy in TCRdb shows in-frame clones only, minus some. The sample gives 9,300 or so clones, over 70% of which show up once; 5.5% to 6% is in the top ten. This entry belongs to a study of tumor-infiltrating lymphocytes in localized non-small cell lung cancer. The sequencing sample was made of uninvolved lung tissue not adjacent to the tumor. The source of this sequence is a human donor with non-small cell lung cancer. The rearrangement links TRBV7-6 to TRBJ2-7, with 10 bases matching TRBD1. The CDR3 here is CASSPGDRGSHEQYF. For the CDR3, the DNA is TGTGCCAGCAGCCCCGGGGACAGGGGTTCCCACGAGCAGTACTTC.